This TCR beta chain was profiled in a study of blood T cell repertoires in COVID-19. As for the study in general: In each case, the material was cDNA or gDNA derived from T cells, B-cell-depleted T cells, or PBMCs.

As processed by the authors: Reference gene primer amplification gave estimated nucleated cell counts. The protocol was immunoSEQ multiplex PCR, while the TCRdb copy is restricted to in-frame clones and leaves out a portion. That table gives V, J and clone size, and the DNA gave D and trimming. The sample gives roughly 80,000 clones, over 70% of which show up once; approximately 6.3% is in the top ten. This clone has just one count. The trim removed 3 bases at V and 4 bases at J, leaving 3 bases unmatched. CDR1 SGDLS and CDR2 YYNGEE come from the germline V gene. CDR3 length: 15 amino acids. The rearrangement links TRBV9 to TRBJ2-2; 10 bases line up with TRBD2. The sequenced material came from peripheral blood. The TCR sequence derives from a man aged 50 to 59 with active COVID-19. The DNA of the CDR3 is TGTGCCAGCAGCGCGGGACTAGCGCGCACCGGGGAGCTGTTTTTT. It is translated as CASSAGLARTGELFF.